This T cell receptor (beta chain) appears in the sequencing data of a study of CD8+ T cells in alopecia areata. Findings of the study overall: Mice showed TCR sharing more clearly than patients did, possibly owing to HLA.

Concerning this clone: Antigen specificity is unknown.

The authors extracted RNA and reverse transcribed it into cDNA as the sequencing template. Here immunoSEQ multiplex PCR was the method, and the copy in TCRdb shows in-frame clones only, minus some. The table lists about 200,000 clones, 56% of them singletons. Germline V gene lookup returns CDR1 LNHDA and CDR2 SQIVND (reference sequence). Deletions cut 2 bases from V and 6 bases from J, with 16 bases between. CDR3 size: 15 residues. This TCR was sampled from a human donor in good health. The sample was CD8+ T cells sorted from blood. V is TRBV19 and J is TRBJ1-1; D not resolved. In DNA form, the CDR3 reads TGTGCCAGTAGTATACGTCCGCTGTCCGCCGCTGAAGCTTTCTTT. Amino acids: CASSIRPLSAAEAFF.